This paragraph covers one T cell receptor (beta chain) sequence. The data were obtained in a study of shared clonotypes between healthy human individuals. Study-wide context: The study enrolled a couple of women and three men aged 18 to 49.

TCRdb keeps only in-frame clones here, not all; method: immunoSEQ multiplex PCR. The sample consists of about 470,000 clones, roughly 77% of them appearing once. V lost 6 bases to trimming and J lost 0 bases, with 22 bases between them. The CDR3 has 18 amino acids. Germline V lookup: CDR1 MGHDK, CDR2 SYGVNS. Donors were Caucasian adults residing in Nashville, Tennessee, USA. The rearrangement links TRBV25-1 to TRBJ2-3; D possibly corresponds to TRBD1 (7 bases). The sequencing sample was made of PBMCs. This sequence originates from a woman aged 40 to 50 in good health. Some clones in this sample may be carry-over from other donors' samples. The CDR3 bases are TGTGCCAGCAGCGGAGGTTGGAGGGGGCGATTTAGCACAGATACGCAGTATTTT. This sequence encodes CASSGGWRGRFSTDTQYF.